This section outlines one T cell receptor (beta chain) sequence together with its context. Its cognate antigen is unknown. This sample is part of a study of PD-1 blockade in classical Hodgkin lymphoma. Unmatched junction bases numbered 4, after V lost 3 bases and J lost 0 bases. Germline CDR1 and CDR2: SGHTA and FQGNSA. This CDR3 comprises 15 residues. Time point meaning: cycle 4 day 1 (C4D1), after five to seven weeks of nivolumab. Autologous stem cell transplantation was followed by relapse in every patient, and brentuximab vedotin exposure varied. Method: immunoSEQ multiplex PCR; TCRdb's copy keeps in-frame clones and lacks some. Of 100,000 or so clones detected, about nine tenths appear once; the ten largest clones hold under 3%. Study observations and caveats: Newly diagnosed patients had baseline TCR diversity that was reportedly lower than that of healthy donors. The causes of the repertoire differences, possibly disease activity or prior therapy, remain undefined. CD4+ but not CD8+ TCR diversity rose significantly by C4D1.

Sequencing used peripheral blood mononuclear cells (PBMCs), obtained before the fourth cycle of nivolumab. The chain has TRBV7-2 and TRBJ2-7; TRBD2 aligns across 8 bases. This TCR derives from a human donor with classical Hodgkin lymphoma. The CDR3 protein is CASSFQRGFSYEQYF. The CDR3 DNA sequence: TGTGCCAGCAGCTTCCAGCGGGGGTTCTCCTACGAGCAGTACTTC.